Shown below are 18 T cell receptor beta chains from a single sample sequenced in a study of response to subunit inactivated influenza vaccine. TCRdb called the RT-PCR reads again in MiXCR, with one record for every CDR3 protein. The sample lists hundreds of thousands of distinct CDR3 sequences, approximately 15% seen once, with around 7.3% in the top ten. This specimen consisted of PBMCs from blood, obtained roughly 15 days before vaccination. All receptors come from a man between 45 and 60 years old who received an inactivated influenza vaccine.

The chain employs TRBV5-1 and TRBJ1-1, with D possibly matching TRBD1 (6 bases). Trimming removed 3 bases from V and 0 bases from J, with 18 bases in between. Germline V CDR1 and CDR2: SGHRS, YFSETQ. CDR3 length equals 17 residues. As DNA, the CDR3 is TGCGCCAGCAGCTGGGGCCTACTACAGGGAGTGAACACTGAAGCTTTCTTT. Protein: CASSWGLLQGVNTEAFF.

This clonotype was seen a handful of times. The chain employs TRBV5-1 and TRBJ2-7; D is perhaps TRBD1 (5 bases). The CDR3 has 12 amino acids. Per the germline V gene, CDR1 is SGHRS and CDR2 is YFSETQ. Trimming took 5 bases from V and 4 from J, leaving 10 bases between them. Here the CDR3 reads CASRMGHYEQYF. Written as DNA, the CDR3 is TGCGCCAGCAGAATGGGGCATTACGAGCAGTACTTC.

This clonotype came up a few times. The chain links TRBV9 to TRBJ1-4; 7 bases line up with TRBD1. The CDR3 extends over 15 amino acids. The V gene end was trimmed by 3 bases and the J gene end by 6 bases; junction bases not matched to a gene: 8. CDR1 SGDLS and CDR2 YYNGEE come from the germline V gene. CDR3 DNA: TGTGCCAGCAGCGCCGCGACAGGGATGGATGAAAAACTGTTTTTT. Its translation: CASSAATGMDEKLFF.

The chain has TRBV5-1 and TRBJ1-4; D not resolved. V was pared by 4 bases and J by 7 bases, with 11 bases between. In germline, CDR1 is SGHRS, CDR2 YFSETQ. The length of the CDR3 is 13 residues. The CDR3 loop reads CASSPPVGEKLFF. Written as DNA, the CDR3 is TGCGCCAGCAGCCCTCCCGTGGGTGAAAAACTGTTTTTT.

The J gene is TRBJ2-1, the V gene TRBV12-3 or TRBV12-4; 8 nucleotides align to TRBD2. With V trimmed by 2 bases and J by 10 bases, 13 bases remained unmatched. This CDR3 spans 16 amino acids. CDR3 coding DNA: TGTGCCAGCAGTTTAACGGGGGGGCCTCCAGGATTGGAGCAGTTCTTC. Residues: CASSLTGGPPGLEQFF.

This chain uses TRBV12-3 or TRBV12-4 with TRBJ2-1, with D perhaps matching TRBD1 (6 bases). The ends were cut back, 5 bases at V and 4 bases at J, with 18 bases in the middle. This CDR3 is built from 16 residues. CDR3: CASSTTQGKGYNEQFF. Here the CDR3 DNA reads TGTGCCAGCAGTACAACACAGGGAAAGGGTTACAATGAGCAGTTCTTC.

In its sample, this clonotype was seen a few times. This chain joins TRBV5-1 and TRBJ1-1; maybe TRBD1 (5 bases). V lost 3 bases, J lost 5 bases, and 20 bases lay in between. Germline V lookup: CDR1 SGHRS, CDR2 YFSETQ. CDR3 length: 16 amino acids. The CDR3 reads CASSYGLGVERTEAFF. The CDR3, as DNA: TGCGCCAGCAGCTACGGCCTGGGGGTAGAGCGGACTGAAGCTTTCTTT.

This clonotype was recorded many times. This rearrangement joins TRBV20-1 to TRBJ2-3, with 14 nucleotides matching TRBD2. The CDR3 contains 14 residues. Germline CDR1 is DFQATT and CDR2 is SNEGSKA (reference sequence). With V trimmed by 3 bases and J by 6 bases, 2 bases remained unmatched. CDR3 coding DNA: TGCAGTGCTAGGGGGACTAGCGGGAGTGATACGCAGTATTTT. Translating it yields CSARGTSGSDTQYF.

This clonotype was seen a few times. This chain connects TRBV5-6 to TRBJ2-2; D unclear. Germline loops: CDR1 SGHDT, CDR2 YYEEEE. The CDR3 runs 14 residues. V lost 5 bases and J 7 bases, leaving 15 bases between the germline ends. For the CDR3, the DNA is TGTGCCAGCAGGACACGTTTCCCCGACGGGGAGCTGTTTTTT. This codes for CASRTRFPDGELFF.

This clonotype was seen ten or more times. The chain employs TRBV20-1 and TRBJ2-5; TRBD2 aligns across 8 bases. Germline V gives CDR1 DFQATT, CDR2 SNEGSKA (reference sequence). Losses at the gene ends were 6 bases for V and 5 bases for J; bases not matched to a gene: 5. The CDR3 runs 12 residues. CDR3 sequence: CSATSGWETQYF. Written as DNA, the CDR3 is TGCAGTGCAACTAGCGGTTGGGAGACCCAGTACTTC.

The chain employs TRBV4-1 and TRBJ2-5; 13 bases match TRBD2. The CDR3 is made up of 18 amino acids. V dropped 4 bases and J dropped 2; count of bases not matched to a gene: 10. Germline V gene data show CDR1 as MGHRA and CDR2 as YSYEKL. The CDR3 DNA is TGCGCCAGCAGCCTCCGACTAGCGGGGGGCCAATCGCAAGAGACCCAGTACTTC. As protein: CASSLRLAGGQSQETQYF.

CDR3 nucleotide sequence: TGTGCCAGCGGATTTACCGGGACAGCTTATAACTATGGCTACACCTTC. Translating gives CASGFTGTAYNYGYTF. The chain carries TRBV28 and TRBJ1-2; TRBD1 aligns across 7 bases. The CDR3 runs to 16 residues. The trim removed 8 bases at V and 1 base at J, leaving 13 bases unmatched. Germline V lookup: CDR1 MDHEN, CDR2 SYDVKM.

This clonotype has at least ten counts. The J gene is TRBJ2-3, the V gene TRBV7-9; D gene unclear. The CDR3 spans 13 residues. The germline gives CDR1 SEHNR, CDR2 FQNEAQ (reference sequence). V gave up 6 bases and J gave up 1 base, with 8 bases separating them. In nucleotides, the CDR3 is TGTGCCAGCAGGCCGGAGCGCACAGATACGCAGTATTTT. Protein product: CASRPERTDTQYF.

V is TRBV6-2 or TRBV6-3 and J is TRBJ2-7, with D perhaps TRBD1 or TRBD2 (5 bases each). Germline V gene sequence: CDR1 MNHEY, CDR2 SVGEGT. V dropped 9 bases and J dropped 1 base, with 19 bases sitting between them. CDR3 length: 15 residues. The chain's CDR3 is CARKTGTDPSYEQYF. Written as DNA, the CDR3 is TGTGCCAGAAAGACCGGGACGGACCCGTCCTACGAGCAGTACTTC.

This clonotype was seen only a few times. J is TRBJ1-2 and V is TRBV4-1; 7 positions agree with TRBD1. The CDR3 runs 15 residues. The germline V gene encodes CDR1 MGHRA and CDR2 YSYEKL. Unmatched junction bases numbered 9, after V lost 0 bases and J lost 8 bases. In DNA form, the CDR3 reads TGCGCCAGCAGCCAAGATCGCGGGGACAGCGGAGGCTACACCTTC. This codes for CASSQDRGDSGGYTF.

This CDR3 is CASSPGQTYNSPLHF. Here the CDR3 DNA reads TGTGCCAGCAGCCCCGGACAGACCTATAATTCACCCCTCCACTTT. The chain recombines TRBV7-9 with TRBJ1-6, with D perhaps matching TRBD1 (6 bases). V lost 5 bases to trimming and J lost 2 bases, with 10 bases between them. CDR1 and CDR2 (germline): SEHNR, FQNEAQ (reference sequence). CDR3 length: 15 amino acids.

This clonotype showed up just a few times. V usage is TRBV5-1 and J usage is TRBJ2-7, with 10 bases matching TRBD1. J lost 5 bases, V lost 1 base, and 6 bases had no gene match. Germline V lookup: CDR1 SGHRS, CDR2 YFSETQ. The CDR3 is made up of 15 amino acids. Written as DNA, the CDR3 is TGCGCCAGCAGCTTGCGTGGGACAGGGGCGGACGAGCAGTACTTC. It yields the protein CASSLRGTGADEQYF.

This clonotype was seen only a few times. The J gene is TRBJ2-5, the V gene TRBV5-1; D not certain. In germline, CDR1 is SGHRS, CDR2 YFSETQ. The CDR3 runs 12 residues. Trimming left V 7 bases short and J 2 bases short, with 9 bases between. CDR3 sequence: CASQEPQETQYF. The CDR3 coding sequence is TGCGCCAGCCAAGAGCCACAAGAGACCCAGTACTTC. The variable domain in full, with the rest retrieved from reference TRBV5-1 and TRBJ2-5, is KAGVTQTPRYLIKTRGQQVTLSCSPISGHRSVSWYQQTPGQGLQFLFEYFSETQRNKGNFPGRFSGRQFSNSRSEMNVSTLELGDSALYLCASQEPQETQYFGPGTRLLVL.